The next 9 T cell receptor beta chains were all read from a single sample in a study of T-cell reconstitution after alpha-beta-depleted transplantation in children. TCRbeta library construction was performed incorporating unique molecular identifiers. TCRdb reanalysed the PCR reads using MiXCR and keeps one entry per CDR3 protein. Counted here are about 230,000 distinct CDR3 sequences, approximately 9.9% occurring once; the ten biggest clones make up roughly 5.1%. This specimen consisted of PBMCs from the stem cell graft donor, obtained from the stem cell graft. The source is a human donor who donated a stem cell graft to a child with SCID.

J is TRBJ2-7 and V is TRBV5-1, with 8 bases matching TRBD1. Germline trimming cut 3 bases from V and 9 bases from J; bases unmatched to any gene: 5. There are 12 residues in the CDR3. CDR1 SGHRS and CDR2 YFSETQ come from the germline V gene. DNA of the CDR3: TGCGCCAGCAGCTCGGACAGGGCCAGGCAGTACTTC. It translates to CASSSDRARQYF.

This clonotype has a handful of counts. The chain is built from TRBV7-2 and TRBJ1-2; tentative D call: TRBD1 (5 bases). CDR1 and CDR2 (germline): SGHTA, FQGNSA. The CDR3 length is 13 residues. The V and J ends lost 5 bases and 4 bases respectively, with 11 bases between them. CDR3: CASSRDGIYGYTF. CDR3 nucleotides: TGTGCCAGCAGCCGGGACGGCATCTATGGCTACACCTTC.

The chain joins TRBV2 to TRBJ1-5; D not certain. CDR3 size: 14 residues. Trimming cost V 7 bases and J 0 bases, with 10 bases left between them. CDR1 and CDR2 from the germline V gene are SNHLY and FYNNEI. The CDR3 DNA follows: TGTGCCAGCACCCCGTGGGTTAGCAATCAGCCCCAGCATTTT. Protein sequence: CASTPWVSNQPQHF.

This clonotype was recorded many times. This rearrangement joins TRBV5-1 to TRBJ2-3; 10 bases fit TRBD1. V lost 6 bases, J lost 4 bases, and 8 bases stayed unmatched. Per germline, CDR1 SGHRS and CDR2 YFSETQ. The CDR3 runs 15 residues. DNA of the CDR3: TGCGCCAGCATGGCGTGGGACAGGGGCGCAGATACGCAGTATTTT. Residues: CASMAWDRGADTQYF.

As concerns this clonotype: A read error may explain this, as a much larger clone is one base away. This rearrangement joins TRBV6-5 to TRBJ2-7; D remains ambiguous. V lost 5 bases and J 4 bases, leaving 9 bases between the germline ends. The CDR3 is made up of 12 amino acids. CDR1 MNHEY and CDR2 SVGAGI come from the germline V gene. The CDR3 spells CASSHPSYEQYF. The DNA for the CDR3 is TGTGCCAGCAGTCACCCGAGTTACGAGCAGTACTTC.

In this sample, this clonotype turned up many times. The V gene is TRBV20-1, the J gene TRBJ2-1; 7 nucleotides line up with TRBD2. The CDR3 is 15 amino acids. Per the germline V gene, CDR1 is DFQATT and CDR2 is SNEGSKA (reference sequence). The ends lost 3 bases at V and 7 bases at J; junction bases unmatched: 12. CDR3 amino acids: CSASRRGRVENEQFF. The CDR3 DNA is TGCAGTGCTAGCCGGCGGGGGAGGGTCGAGAATGAGCAGTTCTTC.

This clonotype was seen a few times. The chain joins TRBV20-1 to TRBJ2-3; perhaps TRBD2 as D (6 bases). Trimming cost V 0 bases and J 2 bases, with 15 bases left between them. Germline CDR1 DFQATT, CDR2 SNEGSKA (reference sequence). The length of the CDR3 is 16 residues. CDR3 residues: CSARDPAGTSTDTQYF. CDR3 nucleotides: TGCAGTGCTAGAGATCCGGCAGGGACTTCCACAGATACGCAGTATTTT.

This clonotype appeared many times. V gene TRBV20-1 combines with J gene TRBJ2-5; 10 bases are shared with TRBD2. In germline, CDR1 is DFQATT, CDR2 SNEGSKA (reference sequence). The CDR3 extends over 15 amino acids. Trimming removed 2 bases from V and 5 bases from J; junction bases left unmatched: 8. The CDR3 DNA reads TGCAGTGCTAGACAAGGGACTAGCGTAGGTGAGACCCAGTACTTC. It codes for CSARQGTSVGETQYF.

This clonotype was observed at least ten times. V gene TRBV5-6 combines with J gene TRBJ1-1, with D possibly being TRBD1 (6 bases). The V gene lost 1 base and the J gene lost 4 bases, with 11 bases spanning the gap. CDR3 length: 14 amino acids. Germline V lookup: CDR1 SGHDT, CDR2 YYEEEE. The CDR3 region has the DNA TGTGCCAGCAGCTTGAGGCAGGGGTCCACTGAAGCTTTCTTT. Translated, it gives CASSLRQGSTEAFF.